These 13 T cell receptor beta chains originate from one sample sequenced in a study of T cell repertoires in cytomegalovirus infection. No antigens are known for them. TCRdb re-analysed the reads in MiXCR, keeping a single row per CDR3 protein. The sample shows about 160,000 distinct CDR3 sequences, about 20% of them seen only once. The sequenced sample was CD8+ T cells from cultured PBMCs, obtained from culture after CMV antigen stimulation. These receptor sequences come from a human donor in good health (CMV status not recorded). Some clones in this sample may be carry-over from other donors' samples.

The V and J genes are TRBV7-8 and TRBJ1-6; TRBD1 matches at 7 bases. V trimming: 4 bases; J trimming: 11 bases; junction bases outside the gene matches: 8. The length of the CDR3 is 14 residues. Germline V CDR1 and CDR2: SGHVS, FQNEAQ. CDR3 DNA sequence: TGTGCCAGCAGCTCCCGGGAAGGGGGCACACCCCTCCACTTT. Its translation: CASSSREGGTPLHF.

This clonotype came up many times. In DNA form, the CDR3 reads TGCGCCAGCAGCCAAGAGGGGCAGGCGTTTTATAATTCACCCCTCCACTTT. Its protein is CASSQEGQAFYNSPLHF. The chain carries TRBV4-3 and TRBJ1-6, with TRBD1 as a possible D gene (5 bases). The CDR3 is 17 residues long. The V end lost 0 bases, the J end lost 4 bases, and 13 bases lay between the germline ends. Germline lookup yields CDR1 LGHNA and CDR2 YSLEER.

The CDR3 region is CASSDFRGTRTFF. CDR3 nucleotides: TGTGCCAGCAGTGACTTCAGGGGGACTAGAACATTCTTC. The chain has TRBV25-1 and TRBJ2-1; D might be TRBD2 (8 bases). Germline CDR1 reads MGHDK; CDR2 reads SYGVNS. Trimming took off 3 bases at V and 16 bases at J, with 19 bases between the two ends. The CDR3 contains 13 residues.

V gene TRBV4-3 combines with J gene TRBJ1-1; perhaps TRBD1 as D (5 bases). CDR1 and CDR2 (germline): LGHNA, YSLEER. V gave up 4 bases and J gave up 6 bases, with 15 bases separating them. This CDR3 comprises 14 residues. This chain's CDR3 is CASSPGTRGAEAFF. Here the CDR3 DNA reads TGCGCCAGCAGCCCCGGGACCCGGGGAGCTGAAGCTTTCTTT.

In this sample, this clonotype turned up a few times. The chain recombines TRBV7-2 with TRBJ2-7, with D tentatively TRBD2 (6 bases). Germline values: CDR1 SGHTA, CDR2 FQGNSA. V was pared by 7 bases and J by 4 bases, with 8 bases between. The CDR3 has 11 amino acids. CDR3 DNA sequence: TGTGCCAGCATGGGAGGTTACGAGCAGTACTTC. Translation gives CASMGGYEQYF.

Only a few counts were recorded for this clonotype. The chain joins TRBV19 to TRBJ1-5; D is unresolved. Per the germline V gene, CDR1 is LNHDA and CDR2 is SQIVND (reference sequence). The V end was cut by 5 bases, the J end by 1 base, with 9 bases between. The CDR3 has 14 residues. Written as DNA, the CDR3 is TGTGCCAGTAGTGTCGTTGCGAGCAATCAGCCCCAGCATTTT. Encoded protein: CASSVVASNQPQHF.

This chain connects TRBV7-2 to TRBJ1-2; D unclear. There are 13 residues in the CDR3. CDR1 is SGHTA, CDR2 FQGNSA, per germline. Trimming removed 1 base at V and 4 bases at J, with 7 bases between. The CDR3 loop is CASSLGDSYGYTF. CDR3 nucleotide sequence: TGTGCCAGCAGCTTAGGAGATAGCTATGGCTACACCTTC.

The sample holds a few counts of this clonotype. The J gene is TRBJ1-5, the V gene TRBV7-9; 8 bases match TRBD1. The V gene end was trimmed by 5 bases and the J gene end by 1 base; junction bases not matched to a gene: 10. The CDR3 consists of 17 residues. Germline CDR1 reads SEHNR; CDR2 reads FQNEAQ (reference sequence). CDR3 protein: CASSNAQQGESNQPQHF. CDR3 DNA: TGTGCCAGCAGCAATGCCCAACAGGGGGAGAGCAATCAGCCCCAGCATTTT.

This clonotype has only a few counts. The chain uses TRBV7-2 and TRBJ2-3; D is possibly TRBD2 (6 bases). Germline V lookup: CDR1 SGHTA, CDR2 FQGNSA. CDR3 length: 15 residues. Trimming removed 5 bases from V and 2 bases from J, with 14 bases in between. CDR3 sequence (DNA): TGTGCCAGCAGCCGCCGGGACTCTCTCACAGATACGCAGTATTTT. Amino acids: CASSRRDSLTDTQYF.

CDR3 residues: CASKIITRGTGELFF. CDR3 bases: TGTGCCAGCAAAATTATCACACGAGGCACCGGGGAGCTGTTTTTT. The V and J genes are TRBV7-2 and TRBJ2-2; D gene uncertain. This CDR3 spans 15 amino acids. The germline V gene encodes CDR1 SGHTA and CDR2 FQGNSA. The ends were cut back, 7 bases at V and 4 bases at J, with 16 bases in the middle.

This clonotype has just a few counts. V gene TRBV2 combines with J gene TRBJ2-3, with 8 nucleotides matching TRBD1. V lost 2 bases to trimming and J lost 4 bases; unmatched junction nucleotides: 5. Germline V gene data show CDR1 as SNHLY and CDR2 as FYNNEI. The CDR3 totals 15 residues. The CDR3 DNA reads TGTGCCAGCAGTGAAAGCAGGGGGCGCTCAGATACGCAGTATTTT. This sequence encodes CASSESRGRSDTQYF.

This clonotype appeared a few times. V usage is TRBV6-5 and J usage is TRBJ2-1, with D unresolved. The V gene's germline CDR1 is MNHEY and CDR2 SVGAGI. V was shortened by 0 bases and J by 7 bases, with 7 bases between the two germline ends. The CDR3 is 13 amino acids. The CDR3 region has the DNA TGTGCCAGCAGTTACTCCCCGGAGAATGAGCAGTTCTTC. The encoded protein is CASSYSPENEQFF.

The CDR3, as DNA: TGTGCCAGCAGTTTATCCCCTAGTTCCTACAATGAGCAGTTCTTC. This translates into CASSLSPSSYNEQFF. The rearrangement joins TRBV27 to TRBJ2-1; no clear D. This CDR3 is 15 amino acids long. Germline CDR1 is MNHEY and CDR2 is SMNVEV (reference sequence). Trimming left V 0 bases short and J 1 base short, with 7 bases between.